These T cell receptor beta chains were read from a single sample in a study of blood T cell repertoires in COVID-19. Sequencing was performed with immunoSEQ multiplex PCR; in TCRdb, only in-frame clones are kept and a portion is missing. The table lists around 32,000 clones, roughly 87% of them singletons. Sample: peripheral blood. The receptor set was obtained from a man aged 70 or older with active or convalescent COVID-19. The CDR3 runs from the conserved cysteine through the conserved F or W. The D gene is left open where the match is weak. Clone size is given for some rows only: seen once, a few or many times, or a class if the clone is expanded.

>TRBV6-5|NA|TRBJ1-2|NA
TGTGCCAGCAGTTCCGGGAACTATGGCTACACCTTC
CASSSGNYGYTF
>TRBV6-5|NA|TRBJ2-1|TRBD2
TGTGCCAGCAGTCGTCCCGACGGGAGGAATGAGCAGTTCTTC
CASSRPDGRNEQFF
>TRBV19|NA|TRBJ1-4|TRBD1
TGTGCCAGTAGTATCCGACAGGGAGCTAATGAAAAACTGTTTTTT
CASSIRQGANEKLFF
>TRBV7-8|NA|TRBJ1-4|NA
TGTGCCAGCAGCCCTAGGCCCAGGGTCGCAACTAATGAAAAACTGTTTTTT
CASSPRPRVATNEKLFF
>TRBV28|NA|TRBJ1-2|NA
TGTGCCAGCAGTTTAATCGGGGACTATGGCTACACCTTC
CASSLIGDYGYTF
>TRBV6-6|NA|TRBJ2-7|TRBD1
TGTGCCAGCAGTAAGGGACAGGGAGTCTACGAGCAGTACTTC
CASSKGQGVYEQYF
>TRBV28|once|TRBJ1-2|NA
TGTGCCAGCAGCGAAAGGACAACGCCTAACTATGGCTACACCTTC
CASSERTTPNYGYTF
>TRBV5-1|NA|TRBJ2-5|TRBD1
TGCGCCAGCAGCCCAGGGACAGGCCAAGAGACCCAGTACTTC
CASSPGTGQETQYF
>TRBV11-2|NA|TRBJ2-7|TRBD1
TGTGCCAGCAGCTTGGGACAGGTTTCCTACGAGCAGTACTTC
CASSLGQVSYEQYF
>TRBV5-1|NA|TRBJ1-1|NA
TGCGCCAGCAGCTTGGGGAGTACCAGGGTTACTGAAGCTTTCTTT
CASSLGSTRVTEAFF
>TRBV11-2|NA|TRBJ1-1|NA
TGTGCCAGCAGCTTAGGGGGCGGATGGACTGAAGCTTTCTTT
CASSLGGGWTEAFF
>TRBV28|NA|TRBJ2-7|NA
TGTGCCAGCACGGCCGCAGGGGCGCGGTACGAGCAGTACTTC
CASTAAGARYEQYF
>TRBV19|NA|TRBJ1-1|NA
TGTGCCAGTATCCGGGACACGAACACTGAAGCTTTCTTT
CASIRDTNTEAFF
>TRBV27|NA|TRBJ2-6|NA
TGTGCCAGCAGTTTCCTAGCTGGGGCCAACGTCCTGACTTTC
CASSFLAGANVLTF
>TRBV5-6|NA|TRBJ1-1|NA
TGTGCCAGCAGCTTGAGAGGAATTGGAACTGAAGCTTTCTTT
CASSLRGIGTEAFF
>TRBV6-2/TRBV6-3|NA|TRBJ2-1|NA
TGTGCCAGCAGTTACCACAGCTCCTACAATGAGCAGTTCTTC
CASSYHSSYNEQFF
>TRBV24-1|NA|TRBJ2-7|NA
TGTGCCACCAGTGATTATGAGGAGCAGTACTTC
CATSDYEEQYF
>TRBV27|NA|TRBJ1-2|TRBD1
TGTGCCAGCAGCCCCTACAGGGGGAAGAAAGAGGCTAACTATGGCTACACCTTC
CASSPYRGKKEANYGYTF
>TRBV24-1|NA|TRBJ2-2|TRBD2
TGTGCCACCAGTGATGCTAGCGGGAGGGCCGCCGGGGAGCTGTTTTTT
CATSDASGRAAGELFF
>TRBV19|NA|TRBJ2-1|TRBD1
TGTGCCAGTAGTATCGGGACAGGGACCTACAATGAGCAGTTCTTC
CASSIGTGTYNEQFF
>TRBV5-1|NA|TRBJ2-7|NA
TGCGCCAGCAGCTTGGATACTAGTGCCTACGAGCAGTACTTC
CASSLDTSAYEQYF
>TRBV21-1|NA|TRBJ1-1|NA
TGTGCCAGCAGCACTACTAGACGGTGCAGTCTCGGAACTGAAGCTTTCTTT
CASSTTRRCSLGTEAFF
>TRBV5-1|once|TRBJ1-2|NA
TGCGCCAGCAGCTTTTTTTCGGGGGAGGATGGCTACACCTTC
CASSFFSGEDGYTF
>TRBV11-3|NA|TRBJ2-1|TRBD2
TGTGCCAGCAGCTTAGGACTAGCGGGAGTGGATGAGCAGTTCTTC
CASSLGLAGVDEQFF
>TRBV7-9|NA|TRBJ1-2|NA
TGTGCCAGCAGCTTAGGCGGCGGTAGTGGCTACACCTTC
CASSLGGGSGYTF
>TRBV29-1|NA|TRBJ1-2|NA
TGCAGCGTTGACAGGGACTATGGCTACACCTTC
CSVDRDYGYTF
>TRBV2|NA|TRBJ1-3|NA
TGTGCCAGCAGTGATCAAGGAAGGGGCGGAAACACCATATATTTT
CASSDQGRGGNTIYF
>TRBV5-1|once|TRBJ2-5|NA
TGCGCCAGCAGCTTGGGTCCGGGGCAAGAGACCCAGTACTTC
CASSLGPGQETQYF
>TRBV20-1|NA|TRBJ1-2|NA
TGCAGTGCTCCGGGGGGCGGCTACACCTTC
CSAPGGGYTF
>TRBV5-6|NA|TRBJ1-2|NA
TGTGCCAGCAGCGGGGTGGGCAGGGCGAACTATGGCTACACCTTC
CASSGVGRANYGYTF
>TRBV6-6|NA|TRBJ2-7|TRBD1
TGTGCCAGCAGTCAGAAGACAGGGAAGGGGTACGAAATGGTATTCGAGCAGTACTTC
CASSQKTGKGYEMVFEQYF
>TRBV5-6|NA|TRBJ1-1|TRBD1
TGTGCCAGCAGCTTATGGCGACAGGGGAACACTGAAGCTTTCTTT
CASSLWRQGNTEAFF
>TRBV11-3|NA|TRBJ2-2|NA
TGTGCCAGCAGCTCACTTCGGGGATCGAACACCGGGGAGCTGTTTTTT
CASSSLRGSNTGELFF
>TRBV6-1|NA|TRBJ1-3|NA
TGTGCCAGCAGTGAATACGGCCCTGGGTTACAGTCGATATATTTT
CASSEYGPGLQSIYF
>TRBV29-1|once|TRBJ2-7|TRBD1
TGCAGCGTTCAGACAGGGAGAAGCGACGAGCAGTACTTC
CSVQTGRSDEQYF
>TRBV4-1|NA|TRBJ1-2|TRBD1
TGCGCCAGCAGCCCCCCTACAGGGGACTATGGCTACACCTTC
CASSPPTGDYGYTF
>TRBV4-2|few|TRBJ1-2|NA
TGTGCCAGCAGCCAAGTTTGGACAGTCTATGGCTACACCTTC
CASSQVWTVYGYTF
>TRBV19|once|TRBJ1-5|TRBD1
TGTGCCAGCCACCAAACAGGGGGCGCGGGGCAGCCCCAGCATTTT
CASHQTGGAGQPQHF
>TRBV28|NA|TRBJ1-2|TRBD1
TGTGCCAGCAGTCCGGGACAGCTTATTTCTTTGCGTGGCTACACCTTC
CASSPGQLISLRGYTF
>TRBV19|once|TRBJ2-4|TRBD1
TGTGCCAGTAGTACGGACAGGGGCGGAAACATTCAGTACTTC
CASSTDRGGNIQYF
>TRBV10-1|NA|TRBJ1-3|TRBD1
TGCGCCAGCAGTGAGTCACAGGGGGCGAAGGGTGACACCATATATTTT
CASSESQGAKGDTIYF
>TRBV18|NA|TRBJ2-2|NA
TGTGCCAGCGGACGGGACACCAACACCGGGGAGCTGTTTTTT
CASGRDTNTGELFF
>TRBV2|NA|TRBJ1-2|NA
TGTGCCAGCAATGACGCAGGAAAGGCTGGCTACACCTTC
CASNDAGKAGYTF
>TRBV9|NA|TRBJ1-4|NA
TGTGCCAGCAGCGTAGGGGGCAGGGATGGTGAAAAACTGTTTTTT
CASSVGGRDGEKLFF
>TRBV7-2|NA|TRBJ1-1|NA
TGTGCCAGCAGCCCGGACAGTGAAGCTTTCTTT
CASSPDSEAFF
>TRBV30|NA|TRBJ1-1|TRBD1
TGTGCCTGGAGTCGACAGGGTCCGACTGAAGCTTTCTTT
CAWSRQGPTEAFF
>TRBV7-9|NA|TRBJ1-6|NA
TGTGCCAGCAGCTCCCGTGGGGAGAATTCACCCCTCCACTTT
CASSSRGENSPLHF
>TRBV18|NA|TRBJ1-5|TRBD1
TGTGCCAGCTCACCGGGACAGCTTAGCAATCAGCCCCAGCATTTT
CASSPGQLSNQPQHF
>TRBV4-2|NA|TRBJ1-6|NA
TGTGCCAGCAGCCAAGCCGGGGGGGGCTCACCCCTCCACTTT
CASSQAGGGSPLHF
>TRBV5-6|few|TRBJ1-1|TRBD1
TGTGCCAGCAGACACAGGGGAGACACTGAAGCTTTCTTT
CASRHRGDTEAFF
>TRBV27|NA|TRBJ2-7|NA
TGTGCCAGCAGTGGCGGGAAGCCCTACGAGCAGTACTTC
CASSGGKPYEQYF
>TRBV2|NA|TRBJ1-1|TRBD1
TGTGCCAGCAGTACCGACAGGGGGACTGAAGCTTTCTTT
CASSTDRGTEAFF
>TRBV5-6|NA|TRBJ1-2|TRBD1
TGTGCCAGCAGCTTATTGGGACAGGGGAACTATGGCTACACCTTC
CASSLLGQGNYGYTF
>TRBV28|NA|TRBJ1-2|TRBD1
TGTGCCAGCAGCTTGACAGGGAACGTCCGCAGCGGCACCTTC
CASSLTGNVRSGTF
>TRBV5-6|NA|TRBJ2-7|TRBD1
TGTGCCAGCAGCTTTACACACAGGGGTGGCTACGAGCAGTACTTC
CASSFTHRGGYEQYF
>TRBV27|NA|TRBJ2-3|TRBD2
TGTGCCAGCAGTCGCTCTAGCGGCCGCACAGATACGCAGTATTTT
CASSRSSGRTDTQYF
>TRBV5-1|NA|TRBJ2-5|TRBD2
TGCGCCAGCAGCTTGGCAGCGGGGGTCGGGGAGACCCAGTACTTC
CASSLAAGVGETQYF